This T cell receptor beta chain originates from a study of blood T cell repertoires in COVID-19. At the level of the study: From the United States, Italy and Spain came samples of acute and convalescent COVID-19. The cDNA or gDNA used as material had been derived from T cells, B-cell-depleted T cells, or PBMCs.

In the original workflow: It was from reference gene primer amplification that nucleated cell counts were estimated. Generated by immunoSEQ multiplex PCR, the TCRdb table keeps only in-frame clones and is missing some. The V and J calls and clone size come from that table; D and trimming were worked out from the DNA. The sample holds around 97,000 clones, 82% seen once. The CDR3 runs to 16 residues. The V gene's germline CDR1 is KGHSH and CDR2 LQKENI. V was pared by 0 bases and J by 6 bases, with 7 bases of the junction left unmatched. V gene TRBV18 combines with J gene TRBJ2-1; TRBD2 agrees at 8 bases. Sequencing was performed on peripheral blood. The TCR sequence derives from a man between 70 and 80 years old with acute or convalescent COVID-19. The CDR3 protein is CASSPPARGAVNEQFF. The DNA of the CDR3 is TGTGCCAGCTCACCACCGGCGCGGGGGGCCGTCAATGAGCAGTTCTTC.